The clone carrying this TCR beta chain appeared many times. Amplified TCR beta CDR3 regions came from RNA transcripts. Primed by the HTBI set, a first-round RT-PCR was run on the TCR CDR3. Each CDR3 protein gets one entry after TCRdb re-called the multiplex PCR reads with MiXCR. The sample holds over 550,000 distinct CDR3 sequences, 16% seen once. This record belongs to a study of T cells in Graves' hyperthyroidism and ophthalmopathy. The CDR3 spans 14 residues. CDR1 and CDR2 (germline): MRHNA, SNTAGT. V lost 4 bases to trimming and J lost 8 bases, with 17 bases between them. The origin of this receptor is a woman between 18 and 29 years old with Graves' hyperthyroidism. The J gene is TRBJ2-5, the V gene TRBV6-4; unclear D gene. The sequenced sample consisted of blood. The CDR3 coding sequence is TGTGCCAGCAGTGTCGAAGCCGGTGAGAGTACCCAGTACTTC. Protein product: CASSVEAGESTQYF.